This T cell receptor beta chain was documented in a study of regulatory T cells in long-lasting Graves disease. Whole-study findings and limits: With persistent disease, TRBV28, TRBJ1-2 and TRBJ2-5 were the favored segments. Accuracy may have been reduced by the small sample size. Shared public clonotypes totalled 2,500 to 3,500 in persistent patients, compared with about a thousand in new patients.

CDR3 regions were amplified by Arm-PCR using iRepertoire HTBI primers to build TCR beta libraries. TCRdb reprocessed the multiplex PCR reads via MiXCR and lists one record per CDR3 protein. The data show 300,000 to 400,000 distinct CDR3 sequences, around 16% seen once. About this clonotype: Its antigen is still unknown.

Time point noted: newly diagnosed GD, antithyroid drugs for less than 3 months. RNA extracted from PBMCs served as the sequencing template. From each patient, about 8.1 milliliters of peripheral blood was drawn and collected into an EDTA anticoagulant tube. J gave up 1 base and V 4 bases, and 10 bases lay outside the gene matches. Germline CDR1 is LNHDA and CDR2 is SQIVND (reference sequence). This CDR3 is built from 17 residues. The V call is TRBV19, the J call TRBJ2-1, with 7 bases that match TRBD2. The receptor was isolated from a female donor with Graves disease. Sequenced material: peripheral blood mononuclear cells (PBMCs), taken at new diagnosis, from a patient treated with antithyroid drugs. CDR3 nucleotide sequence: TGTGCCAGTAGTAGCGGGGGATGGACGGATTCCTACAATGAGCAGTTCTTC. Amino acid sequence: CASSSGGWTDSYNEQFF.